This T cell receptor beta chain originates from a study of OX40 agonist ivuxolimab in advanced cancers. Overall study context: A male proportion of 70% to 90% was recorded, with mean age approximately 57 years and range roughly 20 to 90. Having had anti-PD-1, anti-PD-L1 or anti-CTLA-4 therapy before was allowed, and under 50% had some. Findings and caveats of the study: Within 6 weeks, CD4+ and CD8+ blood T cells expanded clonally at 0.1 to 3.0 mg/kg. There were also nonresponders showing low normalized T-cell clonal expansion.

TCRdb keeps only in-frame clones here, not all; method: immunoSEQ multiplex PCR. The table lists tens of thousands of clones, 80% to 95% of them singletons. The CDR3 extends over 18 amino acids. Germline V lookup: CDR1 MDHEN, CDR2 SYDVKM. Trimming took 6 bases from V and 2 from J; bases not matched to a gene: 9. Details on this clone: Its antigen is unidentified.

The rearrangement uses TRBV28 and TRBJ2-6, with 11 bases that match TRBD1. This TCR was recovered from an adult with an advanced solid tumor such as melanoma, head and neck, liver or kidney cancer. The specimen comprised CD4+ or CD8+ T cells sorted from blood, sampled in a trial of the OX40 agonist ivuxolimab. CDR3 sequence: CASRLPGQGGAGANVLTF. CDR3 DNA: TGTGCCAGCAGATTACCGGGACAGGGGGGCGCTGGGGCCAACGTCCTGACTTTC.